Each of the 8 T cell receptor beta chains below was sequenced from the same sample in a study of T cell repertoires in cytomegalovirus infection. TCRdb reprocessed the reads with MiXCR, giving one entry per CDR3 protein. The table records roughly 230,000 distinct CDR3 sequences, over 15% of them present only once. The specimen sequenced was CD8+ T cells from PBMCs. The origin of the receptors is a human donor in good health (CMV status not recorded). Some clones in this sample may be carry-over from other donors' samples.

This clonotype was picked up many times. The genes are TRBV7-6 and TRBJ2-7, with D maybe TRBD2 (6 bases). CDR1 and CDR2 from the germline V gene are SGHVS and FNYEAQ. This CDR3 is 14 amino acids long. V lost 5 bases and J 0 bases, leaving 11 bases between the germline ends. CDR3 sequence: CASSQGTASYEQYF. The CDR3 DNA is TGTGCCAGCAGCCAAGGGACTGCCTCCTACGAGCAGTACTTC.

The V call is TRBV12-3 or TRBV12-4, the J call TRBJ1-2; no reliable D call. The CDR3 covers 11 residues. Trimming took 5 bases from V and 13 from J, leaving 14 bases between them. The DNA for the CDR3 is TGTGCCAGCAGTGCCGGCCAGGCGGTCACCTTC. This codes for CASSAGQAVTF.

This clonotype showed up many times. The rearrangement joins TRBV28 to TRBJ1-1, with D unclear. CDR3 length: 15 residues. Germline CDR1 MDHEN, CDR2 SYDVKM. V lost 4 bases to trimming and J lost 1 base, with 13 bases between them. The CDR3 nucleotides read TGTGCCAGCAGTTCCCCTGGGCGCGGGAACACTGAAGCTTTCTTT. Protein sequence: CASSSPGRGNTEAFF.

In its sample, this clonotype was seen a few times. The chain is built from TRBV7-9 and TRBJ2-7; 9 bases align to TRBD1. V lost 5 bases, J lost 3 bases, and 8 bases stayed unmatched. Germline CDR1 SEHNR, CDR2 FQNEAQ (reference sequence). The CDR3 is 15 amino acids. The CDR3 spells CASSGRTGVGYEQYF. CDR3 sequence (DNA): TGTGCCAGCAGCGGGCGGACAGGGGTGGGCTACGAGCAGTACTTC. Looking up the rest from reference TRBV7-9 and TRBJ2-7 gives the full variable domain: DTGVSQNPRHKITKRGQNVTFRCDPISEHNRLYWYRQTLGQGPEFLTYFQNEAQLEKSRLLSDRFSAERPKGSFSTLEIQRTEQGDSAMYLCASSGRTGVGYEQYFGPGTRLTVT.

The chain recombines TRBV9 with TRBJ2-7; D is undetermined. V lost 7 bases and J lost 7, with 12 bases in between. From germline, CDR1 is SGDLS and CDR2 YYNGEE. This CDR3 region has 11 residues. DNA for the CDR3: TGTGCCAGCGGATCCCAGTGGGAGCAGTACTTC. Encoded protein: CASGSQWEQYF.

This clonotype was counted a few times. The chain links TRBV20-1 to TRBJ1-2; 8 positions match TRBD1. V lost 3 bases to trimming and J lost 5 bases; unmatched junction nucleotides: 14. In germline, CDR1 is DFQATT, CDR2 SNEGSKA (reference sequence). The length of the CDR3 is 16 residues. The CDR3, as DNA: TGCAGTGCTAGTATTCTCATGTGGAGACAGGGGTATGGCTACACCTTC. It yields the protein CSASILMWRQGYGYTF.

In DNA form, the CDR3 reads TGTGCCAGCAGTTACTTCCCCGAACAGGGTTCAAACCCCGGGGAGCTGTTTTTT. Translated: CASSYFPEQGSNPGELFF. The chain carries TRBV6-5 and TRBJ2-2, with D tentatively TRBD1 (6 bases). The germline V gene has CDR1 MNHEY and CDR2 SVGAGI. V lost 1 base to trimming and J lost 6 bases, with 21 bases between them. The CDR3 runs to 18 residues.

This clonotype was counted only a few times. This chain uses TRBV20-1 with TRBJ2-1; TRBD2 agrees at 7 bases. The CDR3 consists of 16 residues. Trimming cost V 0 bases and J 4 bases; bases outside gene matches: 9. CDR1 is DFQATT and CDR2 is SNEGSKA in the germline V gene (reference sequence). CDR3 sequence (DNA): TGCAGTGCTAGAGATCAGGCTAGCGGCTATTACAATGAGCAGTTCTTC. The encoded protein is CSARDQASGYYNEQFF.